One sample yielded the 7 T cell receptor beta chains listed below, sequenced in a study of blood T cell repertoires in COVID-19. Generated by immunoSEQ multiplex PCR, the TCRdb table keeps only in-frame clones and is missing some. Of 250,000 to 300,000 clones in the sample, around 90% were seen once. The specimen sequenced was PBMCs or T cells enriched from blood (not recorded which). The receptors originated from a woman aged 25 to 45 who had recovered from COVID-19.

J is TRBJ2-1 and V is TRBV28; TRBD2 agrees at 10 bases. The CDR3 totals 15 residues. Germline-derived CDR1 and CDR2 are MDHEN and SYDVKM. Losses at the gene ends were 5 bases for V and 6 bases for J; bases not matched to a gene: 7. As DNA, the CDR3 is TGTGCCAGCAGTCCTATAGCGGGGGGTGGCAATGAGCAGTTCTTC. This gives the protein CASSPIAGGGNEQFF.

This chain uses TRBV7-2 with TRBJ2-1; D is unclear. Deletions cut 5 bases from V and 3 bases from J, with 17 bases between. The CDR3 loop spans 16 amino acids. The germline CDR1 and CDR2 sequences are SGHTA and FQGNSA. The CDR3 DNA is TGTGCCAGCAGCCCCAGCGTTAAGCGCAACTACAATGAGCAGTTCTTC. Its protein product is CASSPSVKRNYNEQFF.

The chain's CDR3 is CASSAGGGANYGYTF. Here the CDR3 DNA reads TGTGCCAGCAGCGCGGGGGGAGGGGCTAACTATGGCTACACCTTC. This chain uses TRBV9 with TRBJ1-2, with D perhaps matching TRBD1 (5 bases). Germline V lookup: CDR1 SGDLS, CDR2 YYNGEE. The CDR3 loop spans 15 amino acids. V shed 3 bases and J shed 0 bases, with 12 bases lying between them.

The chain has TRBV28 and TRBJ2-2; 7 bases match TRBD2. Germline loops: CDR1 MDHEN, CDR2 SYDVKM. CDR3 length: 15 amino acids. V lost 7 bases and J lost 7; bases outside the gene matches: 12. The CDR3 nucleotides are TGTGCCAGCAACACTAATGGGGGGGTCCGCGGGGAGCTGTTTTTT. It yields the protein CASNTNGGVRGELFF.

The rearrangement links TRBV14 to TRBJ1-6; the match to TRBD1 covers 7 bases. The junction had 7 bases not matched to a gene; V was cut back by 0 bases and J by 14 bases. Germline lookup yields CDR1 SGHDN and CDR2 FVKESK. The CDR3 has 14 residues. The CDR3 nucleotides are TGTGCCAGCAGCCAAGAGTACAGGGGATGGTCCCTCCACTTT. It codes for CASSQEYRGWSLHF.

The rearrangement uses TRBV28 and TRBJ2-1; maybe TRBD1 (8 bases). The CDR3 extends over 15 amino acids. Germline loops: CDR1 MDHEN, CDR2 SYDVKM. V shed 6 bases and J shed 4 bases, with 16 bases lying between them. The CDR3: CASSPRGTGYNEQFF. CDR3 DNA: TGTGCCAGCAGCCCGCGGGGGACAGGATACAATGAGCAGTTCTTC.

This chain connects TRBV2 to TRBJ2-1; 14 bases are a match to TRBD2. The CDR3 loop spans 15 amino acids. Per the germline V gene, CDR1 is SNHLY and CDR2 is FYNNEI. V shed 8 bases and J 3 bases; nucleotides not matched to a gene: 3. The CDR3 sequence is CASRLAGGDYNEQFF. CDR3 DNA: TGTGCCAGCCGACTAGCGGGAGGGGACTACAATGAGCAGTTCTTC.